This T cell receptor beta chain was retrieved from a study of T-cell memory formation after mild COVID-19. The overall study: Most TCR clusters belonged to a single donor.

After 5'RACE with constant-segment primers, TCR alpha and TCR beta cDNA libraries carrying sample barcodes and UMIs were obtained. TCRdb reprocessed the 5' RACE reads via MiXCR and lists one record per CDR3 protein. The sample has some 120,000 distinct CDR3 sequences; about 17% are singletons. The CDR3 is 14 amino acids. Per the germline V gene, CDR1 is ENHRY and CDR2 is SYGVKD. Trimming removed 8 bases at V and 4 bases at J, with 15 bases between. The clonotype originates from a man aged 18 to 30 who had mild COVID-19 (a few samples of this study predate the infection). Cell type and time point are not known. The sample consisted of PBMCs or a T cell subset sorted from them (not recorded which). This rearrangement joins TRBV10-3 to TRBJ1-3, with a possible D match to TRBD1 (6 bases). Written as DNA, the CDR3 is TGTGCCATCCGAGGACAGTCGGTAGGAAACACCATATATTTT. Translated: CAIRGQSVGNTIYF.